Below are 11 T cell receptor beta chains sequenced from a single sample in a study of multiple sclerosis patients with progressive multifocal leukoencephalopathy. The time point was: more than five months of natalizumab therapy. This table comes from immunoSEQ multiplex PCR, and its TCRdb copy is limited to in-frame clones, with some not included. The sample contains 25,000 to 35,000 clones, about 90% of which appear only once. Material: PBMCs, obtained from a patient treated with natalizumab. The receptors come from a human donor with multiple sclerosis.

As DNA, the CDR3 is TGTGCCAGCAGCGTAGTGGGGGCGGCAGATACGCAGTATTTT. Amino acids: CASSVVGAADTQYF. This chain links TRBV9 with TRBJ2-3; TRBD1 is a possible D gene (6 bases). Germline CDR1 SGDLS, CDR2 YYNGEE. V lost 0 bases to trimming and J lost 4 bases, with 9 bases between them. There are 14 residues in the CDR3. The complete variable domain, with remaining parts taken from reference TRBV9 and TRBJ2-3, reads DSGVTQTPKHLITATGQRVTLRCSPRSGDLSVYWYQQSLDQGLQFLIQYYNGEERAKGNILERFSAQQFPDLHSELNLSSLELGDSALYFCASSVVGAADTQYFGPGTRLTVL.

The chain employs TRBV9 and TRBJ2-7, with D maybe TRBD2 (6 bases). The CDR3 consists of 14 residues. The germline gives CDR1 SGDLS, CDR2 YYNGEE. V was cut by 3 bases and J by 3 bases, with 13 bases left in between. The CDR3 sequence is CASSGRDLDYEQYF. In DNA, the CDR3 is TGTGCCAGCAGCGGCCGGGACTTAGACTACGAGCAGTACTTC.

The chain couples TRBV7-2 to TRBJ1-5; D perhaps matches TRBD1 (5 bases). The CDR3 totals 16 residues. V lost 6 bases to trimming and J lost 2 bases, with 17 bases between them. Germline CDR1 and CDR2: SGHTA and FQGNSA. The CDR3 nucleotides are TGTGCCAGCAGACTGGGACCGGCGGTAGGCAATCAGCCCCAGCATTTT. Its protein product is CASRLGPAVGNQPQHF. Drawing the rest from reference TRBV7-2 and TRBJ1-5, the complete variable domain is GAGVSQSPSNKVTEKGKDVELRCDPISGHTALYWYRQSLGQGLEFLIYFQGNSAPDKSGLPSDRFSAERTGGSVSTLTIQRTQQEDSAVYLCASRLGPAVGNQPQHFGDGTRLSIL.

CDR3 sequence: CASSESGRSYEQYF. The CDR3 DNA sequence: TGTGCCAGCAGTGAAAGTGGGAGGTCTTACGAGCAGTACTTC. V usage is TRBV6-1 and J usage is TRBJ2-7; tentative D call: TRBD2 (6 bases). CDR3 length: 14 amino acids. Trimming took 2 bases from V and 4 from J, leaving 12 bases between them. Germline V gene sequence: CDR1 MNHNS, CDR2 SASEGT.

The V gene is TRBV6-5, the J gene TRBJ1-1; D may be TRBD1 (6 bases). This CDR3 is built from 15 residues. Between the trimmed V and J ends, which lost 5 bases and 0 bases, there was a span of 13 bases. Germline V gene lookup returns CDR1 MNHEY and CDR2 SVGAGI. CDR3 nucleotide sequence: TGTGCCAGCAGTGGCGGGGACACCATGAACACTGAAGCTTTCTTT. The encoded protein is CASSGGDTMNTEAFF.

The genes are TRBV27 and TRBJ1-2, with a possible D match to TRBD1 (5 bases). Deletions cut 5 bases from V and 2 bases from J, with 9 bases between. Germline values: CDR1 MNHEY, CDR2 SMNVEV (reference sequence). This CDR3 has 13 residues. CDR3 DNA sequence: TGTGCCAGCAGTCCCGAGGGGAACTATGGCTACACCTTC. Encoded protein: CASSPEGNYGYTF.

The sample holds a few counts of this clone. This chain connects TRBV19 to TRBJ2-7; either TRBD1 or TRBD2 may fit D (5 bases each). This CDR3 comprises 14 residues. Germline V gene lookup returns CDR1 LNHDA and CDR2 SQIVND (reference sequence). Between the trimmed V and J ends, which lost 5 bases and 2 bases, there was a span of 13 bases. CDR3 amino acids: CASSAGTAPYEQYF. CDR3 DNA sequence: TGTGCCAGTAGTGCCGGGACGGCACCCTACGAGCAGTACTTC. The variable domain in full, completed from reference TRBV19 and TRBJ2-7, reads DGGITQSPKYLFRKEGQNVTLSCEQNLNHDAMYWYRQDPGQGLRLIYYSQIVNDFQKGDIAEGYSVSREKKESFPLTVTSAQKNPTAFYLCASSAGTAPYEQYFGPGTRLTVT.

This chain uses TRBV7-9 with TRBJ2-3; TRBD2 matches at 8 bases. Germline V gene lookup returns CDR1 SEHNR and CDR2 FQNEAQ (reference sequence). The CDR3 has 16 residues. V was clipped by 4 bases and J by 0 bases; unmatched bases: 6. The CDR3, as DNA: TGTGCCAGCAGCTCGCGACTAGCGCGTAGCACAGATACGCAGTATTTT. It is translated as CASSSRLARSTDTQYF.

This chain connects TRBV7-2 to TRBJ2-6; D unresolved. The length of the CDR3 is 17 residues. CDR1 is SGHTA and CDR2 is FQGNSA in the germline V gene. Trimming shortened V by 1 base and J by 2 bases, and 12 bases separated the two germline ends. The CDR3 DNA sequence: TGTGCCAGCAGCTTAGAATCCGGATCCCCTGGGGCCAACGTCCTGACTTTC. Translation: CASSLESGSPGANVLTF.

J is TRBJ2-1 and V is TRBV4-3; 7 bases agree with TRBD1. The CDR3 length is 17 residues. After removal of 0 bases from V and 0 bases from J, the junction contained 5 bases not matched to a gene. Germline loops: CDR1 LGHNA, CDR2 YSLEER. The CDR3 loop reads CASSQDRGQSSYNEQFF. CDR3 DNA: TGCGCCAGCAGCCAAGATAGGGGACAGAGCTCCTACAATGAGCAGTTCTTC.

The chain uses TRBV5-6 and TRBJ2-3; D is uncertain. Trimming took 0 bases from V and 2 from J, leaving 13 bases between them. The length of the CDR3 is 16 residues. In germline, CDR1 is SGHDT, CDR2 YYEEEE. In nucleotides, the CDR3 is TGTGCCAGCAGCTTGGAGCATAGAATTTTCACAGATACGCAGTATTTT. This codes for CASSLEHRIFTDTQYF.